These 9 T cell receptor beta chains originate from one sample sequenced in a study of neoadjuvant nivolumab and ipilimumab in lung cancer. This table comes from immunoSEQ multiplex PCR, and its TCRdb copy is limited to in-frame clones, with some not included. The sample has tens of thousands of clones; around 80% are singletons. The material was peripheral blood, obtained before neoadjuvant nivolumab, alone or with ipilimumab. Receptors originate from an adult with non-small cell lung cancer.

This clone appeared a single time. The germline gene is not matched at one end of the junction; a read error may be the cause. Distinct nucleotide sequences in the sample also encode this CDR3. The V call is TRBV5-5, the J call TRBJ1-1; D may be TRBD1 (6 bases). This CDR3 comprises 14 residues. CDR1 is SGHKS, CDR2 YYEKEE, per germline (reference sequence). The CDR3 region is CASSLQGTNTEAFF. CDR3 nucleotides: TGCGCCAGCAGCCTACAGGGTACGAACACTGAAGCTTTCTTT.

The rearrangement uses TRBV7-9 and TRBJ2-2; D is unclear. CDR1 is SEHNR, CDR2 FQNEAQ, per germline (reference sequence). Trimming removed 2 bases from V and 1 base from J, with 2 bases in between. The length of the CDR3 is 13 residues. The CDR3 protein is CASSLKNTGELFF. The CDR3 bases are TGTGCCAGCAGCTTAAAGAACACCGGGGAGCTGTTTTTT. Supplemented by reference TRBV7-9 and TRBJ2-2, the full variable domain reads DTGVSQNPRHKITKRGQNVTFRCDPISEHNRLYWYRQTLGQGPEFLTYFQNEAQLEKSRLLSDRFSAERPKGSFSTLEIQRTEQGDSAMYLCASSLKNTGELFFGEGSRLTVL.

The chain uses TRBV19 and TRBJ1-1; 7 nucleotides match TRBD1. Germline V gene data show CDR1 as LNHDA and CDR2 as SQIVND (reference sequence). J gave up 3 bases and V 3 bases, and 19 bases lay outside the gene matches. CDR3 length equals 19 residues. As DNA, the CDR3 is TGTGCCAGTAGTATCCCCCAGGGGGGGCGGTTCTATCAGGACACTGAAGCTTTCTTT. Translated: CASSIPQGGRFYQDTEAFF.

DNA of the CDR3: TGTGCCAGCAGTTCACTAGGGGCCGTGGACACTGAAGCTTTCTTT. Protein product: CASSSLGAVDTEAFF. This chain joins TRBV28 and TRBJ1-1, with a tentative D call TRBD1 (5 bases). CDR3 length: 15 residues. Trimming left V 4 bases short and J 3 bases short, with 15 bases between. The germline V gene encodes CDR1 MDHEN and CDR2 SYDVKM.

V usage is TRBV10-3 and J usage is TRBJ2-2, with D unclear. CDR1 is ENHRY and CDR2 is SYGVKD in the germline V gene. Trimming removed 0 bases from V and 5 bases from J, with 7 bases in between. CDR3 length: 14 residues. DNA for the CDR3: TGTGCCATCAGTGAGTCAAGGGATACCGGGGAGCTGTTTTTT. Amino acid sequence: CAISESRDTGELFF.

This clone turned up a few times. V is TRBV27 and J is TRBJ2-7; D perhaps matches TRBD2 (7 bases). Trimming cost V 2 bases and J 4 bases, with 15 bases left between them. The CDR3 runs 15 residues. CDR1 MNHEY and CDR2 SMNVEV come from the germline V gene (reference sequence). The CDR3 region is CASSLRGGHVYEQYF. The CDR3 DNA reads TGTGCCAGCAGTTTAAGGGGGGGCCATGTTTACGAGCAGTACTTC.

Only a few counts were recorded for this clone. The V and J genes are TRBV5-1 and TRBJ1-6; D is uncertain. Germline V gives CDR1 SGHRS, CDR2 YFSETQ. This CDR3 spans 12 amino acids. V lost 1 base, J lost 15 bases, and 11 bases lay in between. DNA of the CDR3: TGCGCCAGCAGCTTGCTCGACCAGGACCTCCACTTT. As protein: CASSLLDQDLHF.

The CDR3 here is CASSPRTGSYTEAFF. The DNA for the CDR3 is TGTGCCAGCAGTCCACGGACAGGGAGTTACACTGAAGCTTTCTTT. The chain carries TRBV25-1 and TRBJ1-1; 8 bases agree with TRBD1. Unmatched junction bases numbered 8, after V lost 5 bases and J lost 3 bases. This CDR3 is 15 amino acids long. Germline values: CDR1 MGHDK, CDR2 SYGVNS.

The chain joins TRBV19 to TRBJ1-1; unclear D gene. This CDR3 comprises 16 residues. Trimming removed 8 bases from V and 1 base from J, with 20 bases in between. Per germline, CDR1 LNHDA and CDR2 SQIVND (reference sequence). The chain's CDR3 is CASRPESARSNTEAFF. In DNA, the CDR3 is TGTGCCAGTCGCCCAGAATCCGCCAGGTCGAACACTGAAGCTTTCTTT. Based on the CDR3 plus reference TRBV19 and TRBJ1-1, the full variable domain is DGGITQSPKYLFRKEGQNVTLSCEQNLNHDAMYWYRQDPGQGLRLIYYSQIVNDFQKGDIAEGYSVSREKKESFPLTVTSAQKNPTAFYLCASRPESARSNTEAFFGQGTRLTVV.